This T cell receptor beta chain comes out of a study of cytomegalovirus exposure and HLA in healthy donors (dated by TCRdb to about 2017). About the investigation overall: In an earlier analysis of 587 of the donors, 276 Gb of sequence data and 120 million or so unique TCR beta sequences from about 179 million T cells were reported. Class I and class II HLA loci were covered by the typing at four-digit resolution. Along with the approximately 700-subject first cohort, a separate validation cohort of around 120 different subjects was used. A handful of DR-DQ haplotypes were treated as single units for association and clustering because of strong linkage in the cohort. Rather than drawing on any new phenotypic data, the later analysis identified candidate immune exposures from TCR beta sequences and the way those sequences occurred across donors. The study used immunosequencing to profile the T cell repertoires of more than 650 subjects and linked those repertoires to cytomegalovirus serostatus. The study was designed to test whether signatures of past pathogen exposure could be identified by cataloging public T cell receptors. Of the 398 genotyped donors, about 80% fell in the genetic ancestry cluster associated with self-reported Caucasian donors. Alongside the repertoire data, information on donor age, sex, ethnicity and CMV serostatus was compiled. High-throughput TCR immunosequencing, statistical association of individual TCRs with disease status, and machine learning were combined to predict cytomegalovirus infection status. A later analysis re-examined previously published TCR beta repertoires from roughly 720 donors and added high-resolution HLA genotyping to investigate patterns of TCR occurrence. Genome-wide SNP genotypes for about 65% of the 666 donors were used in a later genetic analysis, which treated that subset as a discovery cohort. Typing coverage varied by locus: about 620-630 donors for A, B, C, DRB1 and DQB1; approximately 500 for DQA1; 606 for DPA1; approximately 470 for DPB1. Among several hundred genotyped donors of the cohort, an average of around 250,000 unique TCR beta nucleotide sequences was sequenced per donor, of which about 18% were non-productive. All discovery cohort repertoires had been generated using a single sequencing platform. In an earlier analysis of roughly 540 of the donors, high-throughput TCR beta sequencing was used to judge whether each TCR beta V gene segment behaved as functional or pseudogenic. An early release covering about 600 HLA-typed donors comprised about 320 gigabases of sequencing data and around 80 million unique TCR sequences.

Preparation of the library involved the immunoSEQ multiplex PCR assay. For the multiplex PCR, a mixture combining 60 forward primers for TCR Vbeta segments and 13 reverse primers for TCR Jbeta segments was used. The CDR3 region of rearranged TCR beta genes was amplified from genomic DNA with a multiplex PCR assay. Amplified TCR beta libraries were sequenced as 87-base-pair reads on the Illumina HiSeq System. Per the authors' processing: A later analysis tallied roughly 80 million unique TCR beta chains across the 650 to 750 repertoires, and approximately 12 million of those chains were shared by two or more donors. A nearest-neighbor algorithm error-corrected the raw reads and collapsed the reads into unique sequences, merging closely related sequences to remove PCR and sequencing errors. Alignment of CDR3 sequences to IMGT reference sequences was used to assign V, D and J gene segments. Each retained sequence needed at least a six-nucleotide match to both a V gene segment and a J gene segment. Rearrangements were classified as productive when the CDR3 lacked stop codons and remained in frame with V and J, and all other rearrangements were classified as non-productive. Following IMGT convention, CDR3 was defined as the stretch from the second conserved V-encoded cysteine up to the conserved J-encoded phenylalanine. The earlier analysis of about 570 of the donors excluded any sequence lacking an unambiguous match to a single V gene segment. In an earlier analysis of almost 600 of the donors, a V segment was called functional when productive rearrangements were above 56.7%, and segregating when the standard deviation between donors exceeded 5%. A statistical classification framework was built for diagnosing cytomegalovirus status from the catalog of TCR beta chain sequences. V and J gene assignment, in a later analysis, came from comparing TCR nucleotide sequences with IMGT/GENE-DB human TR gene sequences. A later analysis assigned CDR3 sequences and most-parsimonious VDJ recombination scenarios with the TCRdist pipeline. In a later analysis, every TCR beta chain was defined by the combination of its CDR3 amino acid sequence and its V-gene family, and reads without a unique V-gene family were dropped. A later analysis removed 592 highly shared, low-generation-probability nucleotide sequences to deal with suspected cross-contamination and a sequencing artifact. For each public chain, a later analysis derived a clonal expansion index from normalized ranks of inferred template counts within each repertoire. A later analysis computed generation probabilities with a VDJ recombination model fitted to out-of-frame rearrangements, and checked the results against IGoR. A later analysis scored TCR-TCR, TCR-HLA and TCR-CMV co-occurrence with hypergeometric tests, applying a repertoire-size bias correction to TCR pairs. False discovery rates were estimated in a later analysis by permuting HLA or CMV assignments 20 times. In a later analysis, co-occurring TCRs were grouped using DBSCAN, with TCRdist sequence similarity added in when clustering inside HLA-allele-positive subsets. Repertoires with fewer than 30,000 or more than 120,000 public chains were left out of co-occurrence clustering, as were about 5 repertoires with anomalous nucleotide sharing. As stored in TCRdb, this immuneACCESS dataset retains in-frame rearrangements with V and J assigned. A fraction of the clones does not appear; measured against another copy, unresolved V genes explain less than half of the discrepancy, and the remainder lacks a known reason. The V and J calls and the clone size are those of that table, but D and trimming were determined from the DNA. The sample has 150,000 to 200,000 clones on record, about four fifths of them singletons. 13% to 15% of the sample is taken by the ten largest.

In total, roughly 710 healthy bone marrow donors made up the cohort. At the time of sampling, all cohort members were nominally healthy, though unrecorded immune exposures were likely present. The donor tested CMV seropositive and was one of the 289 seropositive cohort members. Each donor provided a peripheral blood sample, and peripheral blood mononuclear cells were used for TCR beta sequencing. The Qiagen DNeasy Blood Extraction Kit was used to extract genomic DNA from the blood cell samples. As for this clone: Its recognized antigen is unknown. Nothing much larger sits one base from this clone, and base qualities are not available. Other DNA sequences from this sample encode an identical CDR3 as well.

The CDR3 runs 14 residues from the cysteine to the phenylalanine. Of the read, only the CDR3 DNA is kept; its 42 bases are in frame from base 1. Based on the germline V gene (reference sequence), the CDR1 and CDR2 sequences are SEHNR and FQNEAQ. The germline V and J ends show losses of 5 bases and 8 bases respectively, and no gene match explains 6 bases of the junction. Beyond this particular receptor, the publication reports: The authors suggested that the approach could potentially be extended to other disease states and immunological phenotypes. Because some donors lacked HLA typing at each locus, the association tests relied only on the typed subset. The 87-base-pair reads could not distinguish some IMGT-functional V segments, including TRBV6-2 and TRBV6-3, so those segments were excluded. Across donors, most TCR sequences were observed very rarely, whereas some public TCRs were present in many individuals. Compared with equally common non-associated chains, HLA-associated TCR beta chains in a later analysis were more clonally expanded and had lower generation probabilities. In a later analysis, most CMV-associated TCR beta chains were found to appear HLA-restricted, with HLA associations seemingly driven largely by CMV exposure. An earlier analysis of some 590 of the donors showed that most TCR beta V segments appeared in productive rearrangements either about 87% or about 30% of the time, which broadly matched IMGT annotations. This cohort had only TCR beta chains sequenced, and the lack of alpha or paired-chain data limited which features could be detected. In a later genetic analysis, a missense DCLRE1C variant was associated with V-gene and J-gene trimming of TCR beta chains, and the association was replicated in an independent cohort. Linkage disequilibrium might explain the correlated functional status among segregating V segments, but an unknown experimental factor could not be excluded. Approximately 18 rarely observed V segments, including chromosome 9 orphons, were excluded from the earlier analysis of a few hundred of the donors because counts were too low. A further reported finding was that TCR beta sequences accurately predicted the HLA-A and HLA-B alleles for most subjects in the first cohort. A later genetic analysis reported fewer N-insertions in productive TCRs among donors in an Asian-associated ancestry cluster than the approximately 670-donor mean. At a false discovery rate of 0.05, a later analysis linked under 20,000 TCR beta sequences to specific HLA alleles. Cytomegalovirus status was reported to be diagnosed by the classifier with high specificity and sensitivity in both the original and validation cohorts. A total of about 150 TCR beta chains were listed by the study as associated with cytomegalovirus. A group of highly shared sequence variants was considered likely to be a technical artifact of the sequencing pipeline. In a later analysis, several top co-occurrence clusters were reported to appear linked to parvovirus B19, influenza, CMV and Epstein-Barr virus. Presence/absence analyses assumed roughly uniform sequencing depth across donors, an assumption that may not hold. For the cohort, immune exposure information was limited to CMV serostatus. Strong co-occurrence of HLA alleles, especially DR and DQ, made assigning TCR associations to individual alleles difficult. A few of the identified cytomegalovirus-associated TCR beta chains were confirmed in vitro to be specific for cytomegalovirus antigens. A later analysis found that TCR association rates varied across HLA loci, with DRB1 alleles showing the most associated TCRs and HLA-C alleles the fewest.

The TCR comes from a woman in her twenties or thirties in good health and CMV-seropositive. Sequenced material: PBMCs. The chain uses TRBV7-9 and TRBJ1-4; TRBD1 fits 9 bases in the junction. The DNA is as follows: TGTGCCAGCAGCAGGGGACAGGGTAACGAAAAACTGTTTTTT. It translates as CASSRGQGNEKLFF.